One sample yielded the 8 T cell receptor beta chains listed below, sequenced in a study of T cells after yellow fever vaccination. TCRdb fed the 5' RACE reads into MiXCR, producing one record per CDR3 protein. The table shows roughly 310,000 distinct CDR3 sequences, with about 3.5% occurring only once. The sequencing used PBMCs, collected on the day of the yellow fever booster vaccination. The receptors shown here come from a man between 18 and 35 years old who received the YFV17D yellow fever vaccine.

This clonotype came up many times. The V call is TRBV20-1, the J call TRBJ2-1; 8 bases align to TRBD2. This CDR3 contains 15 residues. The V gene's germline CDR1 is DFQATT and CDR2 SNEGSKA (reference sequence). J lost 8 bases, V lost 0 bases, and 9 bases had no gene match. CDR3 sequence: CSARDGDGGADEQFF. CDR3 sequence (DNA): TGCAGTGCTAGAGATGGTGACGGGGGGGCTGATGAGCAGTTCTTC.

This clonotype has at least ten counts. V usage is TRBV28 and J usage is TRBJ2-2; 9 nucleotides line up with TRBD1. There are 16 residues in the CDR3. J lost 2 bases, V lost 7 bases, and 8 bases had no gene match. Per germline, CDR1 MDHEN and CDR2 SYDVKM. The CDR3 DNA reads as TGTGCCAGCACCGAACCGGGACAGGGCAACACCGGGGAGCTGTTTTTT. Translation: CASTEPGQGNTGELFF. The full variable domain, with the rest looked up from reference TRBV28 and TRBJ2-2, is DVKVTQSSRYLVKRTGEKVFLECVQDMDHENMFWYRQDPGLGLRLIYFSYDVKMKEKGDIPEGYSVSREKKERFSLILESASTNQTSMYLCASTEPGQGNTGELFFGEGSRLTVL.

The chain joins TRBV6-2 or TRBV6-3 to TRBJ2-3; no clear D. The CDR3 is 12 residues long. Germline CDR1 reads MNHEY; CDR2 reads SVGEGT. Trimming cost V 7 bases and J 2 bases, with 7 bases left between them. CDR3 residues: CASKGSTDTQYF. The CDR3 nucleotides read TGTGCCAGCAAGGGATCCACAGATACGCAGTATTTT.

This clonotype has at least ten counts. The V gene is TRBV7-9, the J gene TRBJ1-1; 7 bases agree with TRBD1. Germline CDR1 SEHNR, CDR2 FQNEAQ (reference sequence). The CDR3 has 13 amino acids. J was trimmed by 5 bases and V by 5 bases; bases with no gene match: 5. In DNA, the CDR3 is TGTGCCAGCAGCGCGCAGGGGGAAACTGAAGCTTTCTTT. This codes for CASSAQGETEAFF.

The sample holds a few counts of this clonotype. The rearrangement uses TRBV3-1 and TRBJ1-1, with D possibly being TRBD1 (5 bases). The CDR3 has 18 residues. V lost 1 base and J lost 3, with 21 bases in between. Germline assignment: CDR1 LGHDT and CDR2 YNNKEL (reference sequence). DNA of the CDR3: TGTGCCAGCAGCCAAGCACGCCCGGGACTGTGGCGGGACACTGAAGCTTTCTTT. Translated, it gives CASSQARPGLWRDTEAFF.

This chain uses TRBV30 with TRBJ1-5; possibly TRBD1 for D (5 bases). The CDR3 loop spans 13 amino acids. The V gene lost 0 bases and the J gene lost 4 bases, with 7 bases spanning the gap. Germline V gene sequence: CDR1 GTSNPN, CDR2 SVGIG (reference sequence). CDR3 loop: CAWSVRGNQPQHF. The CDR3 nucleotides read TGTGCCTGGAGTGTCCGGGGGAATCAGCCCCAGCATTTT.

This clonotype was recorded many times. The chain recombines TRBV20-1 with TRBJ2-3; TRBD2 matches 7 bases. Germline CDR1 is DFQATT and CDR2 is SNEGSKA (reference sequence). With V trimmed by 6 bases and J by 6 bases, 9 bases remained unmatched. The CDR3 contains 13 residues. CDR3 coding DNA: TGCAGTGCCCTGATAGCGGGTCTTGATACGCAGTATTTT. Translation: CSALIAGLDTQYF.

This clonotype was observed at least ten times. J is TRBJ2-2 and V is TRBV7-9; D tentatively fits TRBD1 or TRBD2 (6 bases each). Germline V CDR1 and CDR2: SEHNR, FQNEAQ (reference sequence). The CDR3 is 15 residues long. V lost 5 bases and J lost 5, with 15 bases in between. CDR3 sequence (DNA): TGTGCCAGCAGCGCGCAGGGGACTTCGACCGGGGAGCTGTTTTTT. As protein: CASSAQGTSTGELFF.